A selection of T cell receptor beta chains follows, all from one sample in a study of cytomegalovirus exposure and HLA in healthy donors. Here immunoSEQ multiplex PCR was the method, and the copy in TCRdb shows in-frame clones only, minus some. This sample has around 100,000 clones, with approximately 80% found just once. Sample: PBMCs. The receptors here all came from a woman in her twenties or thirties in good health and CMV-seropositive. Both conserved end residues are part of each CDR3. The D gene is left open where the match is weak. Where a row states a size, it is once, few, many or the class of an expanded clone; other rows omit it.

DNA: TGTGCCAGCAGCCCGCAATACAGGGAGATGGCCAACGTCCTGACTTTC; CDR3: CASSPQYREMANVLTF; J: TRBJ2-6; D: -; size: -; V: TRBV7-9
DNA: TGTGCCAGCAGTGAGCCGACAGGGAGGTGGTACTACGAGCAGTACTTC; CDR3: CASSEPTGRWYYEQYF; J: TRBJ2-7; D: -; size: few; V: TRBV6-1
DNA: TGCGCCAGCAGCCAAGAAACAGGATGGGAAGAGACCCAGTACTTC; CDR3: CASSQETGWEETQYF; J: TRBJ2-5; D: -; size: -; V: TRBV4-1
DNA: TGTGCCAGCAGTTCTTTAATAGCCAAAAACATTCAGTACTTC; CDR3: CASSSLIAKNIQYF; J: TRBJ2-4; D: -; size: -; V: TRBV6-1
DNA: TGTGCCAGCAGTTACGGGGGAGGCACTGAAGCTTTCTTT; CDR3: CASSYGGGTEAFF; J: TRBJ1-1; D: -; size: -; V: TRBV6-5
DNA: TGCGCCAGCAACAGGGGGACTAGCGGGAGCACCGGGGAGCTGTTTTTT; CDR3: CASNRGTSGSTGELFF; J: TRBJ2-2; D: TRBD2; size: -; V: TRBV5-1
DNA: TGTGCCAGCAGTGTCTGGGGGGGTAATCAGCCCCAGCATTTT; CDR3: CASSVWGGNQPQHF; J: TRBJ1-5; D: -; size: -; V: TRBV2
DNA: TGTGCCAGTAGTAATGTTGAGTGGGCAGGGATGAGCAATCAGCCCCAGCATTTT; CDR3: CASSNVEWAGMSNQPQHF; J: TRBJ1-5; D: -; size: -; V: TRBV19
DNA: TGTGCCAGCAGCCCCGGACAGCCATTGTATAGCAATCAGCCCCAGCATTTT; CDR3: CASSPGQPLYSNQPQHF; J: TRBJ1-5; D: -; size: -; V: TRBV7-9
DNA: TGTGCCATTAGCGGGGAGTCCTACGAGCAGTACTTC; CDR3: CAISGESYEQYF; J: TRBJ2-7; D: TRBD2; size: once; V: TRBV10-3
DNA: TGCGCCAGCCGCCAGGGGTTGAACACTGAAGCTTTCTTT; CDR3: CASRQGLNTEAFF; J: TRBJ1-1; D: -; size: -; V: TRBV5-1
DNA: TGCGCCAGCAGCCAAGAAAGCGGGAGCTGGGAGACCCAGTACTTC; CDR3: CASSQESGSWETQYF; J: TRBJ2-5; D: TRBD2; size: -; V: TRBV4-1
DNA: TGTGCCAGCAGCCACGTGGGGGGTACGCAGTATTTT; CDR3: CASSHVGGTQYF; J: TRBJ2-3; D: -; size: few; V: TRBV7-8
DNA: TGTGCCAGTAGTGTCCGACAGTCCTACGAGCAGTACTTC; CDR3: CASSVRQSYEQYF; J: TRBJ2-7; D: -; size: -; V: TRBV19
DNA: TGTGCCAGCAGTTTATCGTCCCTAGCCTACACAGATACGCAGTATTTT; CDR3: CASSLSSLAYTDTQYF; J: TRBJ2-3; D: -; size: -; V: TRBV27
DNA: TGTGCCAGCAGTTACCGGGGACAGGGGACTTACGAGCAGTACTTC; CDR3: CASSYRGQGTYEQYF; J: TRBJ2-7; D: TRBD1; size: -; V: TRBV6-6
DNA: TGCGCCAGCAGCGCGGGCCTGCTTTCTAACGGCTATGGCTACACCTTC; CDR3: CASSAGLLSNGYGYTF; J: TRBJ1-2; D: -; size: many; V: TRBV5-1
DNA: TGTGCCAGCAGCCGAACGACAGGCTCGCACCTTAACACTGAAGCTTTCTTT; CDR3: CASSRTTGSHLNTEAFF; J: TRBJ1-1; D: -; size: few; V: TRBV14
DNA: TGTGCCAGCAGCGTTGGCGGGGGGGCCAGAAATGAGCAGTTCTTC; CDR3: CASSVGGGARNEQFF; J: TRBJ2-1; D: TRBD2; size: -; V: TRBV9
DNA: TGTGCCAGCTCACCATATTGGACTAGCTCCTACAATGAGCAGTTCTTC; CDR3: CASSPYWTSSYNEQFF; J: TRBJ2-1; D: TRBD2; size: -; V: TRBV18
DNA: TGCGCCAGCAGCTTGGAGGCTAGCGGGAGCTCCTACAATGAGCAGTTCTTC; CDR3: CASSLEASGSSYNEQFF; J: TRBJ2-1; D: TRBD2; size: -; V: TRBV5-1
DNA: TGTGCCAGTAGTATCACAGGGGCGGATGGCTACACCTTC; CDR3: CASSITGADGYTF; J: TRBJ1-2; D: TRBD1; size: -; V: TRBV19
DNA: TGTGCCAGCAGCCAAGGGGAGCGGTGGGGGCCCCAAGAGACCCAGTACTTC; CDR3: CASSQGERWGPQETQYF; J: TRBJ2-5; D: -; size: -; V: TRBV14
DNA: TGTGCCAGCTGCACCGGGACTAGCGGAAACAATGAGCAGTTCTTC; CDR3: CASCTGTSGNNEQFF; J: TRBJ2-1; D: TRBD2; size: -; V: TRBV27
DNA: TGTGCCATCAGTGATACTGGCGGGAGCTCCTACGAGCAGTACTTC; CDR3: CAISDTGGSSYEQYF; J: TRBJ2-7; D: TRBD2; size: -; V: TRBV10-3
DNA: TGCGCCAGCAGCTTGGGAGGGAACACTGAAGCTTTCTTT; CDR3: CASSLGGNTEAFF; J: TRBJ1-1; D: -; size: few; V: TRBV5-1
DNA: TGTGCCAGTCGCCGCAGTATAGCGGGAGGCGGCGATACGCAGTATTTT; CDR3: CASRRSIAGGGDTQYF; J: TRBJ2-3; D: TRBD2; size: -; V: TRBV2
DNA: TGTGCCTGGAGTGCCCGGGGGGGCCACGAGACCCAGTACTTC; CDR3: CAWSARGGHETQYF; J: TRBJ2-5; D: TRBD2; size: -; V: TRBV30
DNA: TGTGCCAGTTCTGACCGGGTCCCTAAACCAAACACTGAAGCTTTCTTT; CDR3: CASSDRVPKPNTEAFF; J: TRBJ1-1; D: -; size: -; V: TRBV19
DNA: TGCGCCAGCAGCTTAGGGACAGGGAGTTCCGAACCTAGCTCCTATAATTCACCCCTCCACTTT; CDR3: CASSLGTGSSEPSSYNSPLHF; J: TRBJ1-6; D: TRBD1; size: -; V: TRBV5-1
DNA: TGTGCCAGCAATCCTCGGCAGAATATACAGGGGGAGCTGTTTTTT; CDR3: CASNPRQNIQGELFF; J: TRBJ2-2; D: -; size: -; V: TRBV11-2
DNA: TGTGCCAGCAGCCCGGGGATTAGCAATCAGCCCCAGCATTTT; CDR3: CASSPGISNQPQHF; J: TRBJ1-5; D: -; size: -; V: TRBV7-2
DNA: TGTGCCAGCAAGGTGACTAGGGCCTCCGATGAGCAGTTCTTC; CDR3: CASKVTRASDEQFF; J: TRBJ2-1; D: -; size: -; V: TRBV2
DNA: TGTGCCAGTAACACAGGGGGCACTCAGCCCCAGCATTTT; CDR3: CASNTGGTQPQHF; J: TRBJ1-5; D: TRBD1; size: -; V: TRBV19
DNA: TGTGCCAGCAGCTTCTCGACAGCCCCCGGAGGCAATCAGCCCCAGCATTTT; CDR3: CASSFSTAPGGNQPQHF; J: TRBJ1-5; D: -; size: -; V: TRBV13
DNA: TGTGCCAGCAGCTCGGTAGGCCAGGGTGAAGCTTTCTTT; CDR3: CASSSVGQGEAFF; J: TRBJ1-1; D: -; size: -; V: TRBV13
DNA: TGTGCCTGGAGTCCGACTAGCGGGGGAGAGACCCAGTACTTC; CDR3: CAWSPTSGGETQYF; J: TRBJ2-5; D: TRBD2; size: -; V: TRBV30
DNA: TGCGCCAGCAGCCACACCGACAGGGACCCAGTCTTCTTCTCTGGAAACACCATATATTTT; CDR3: CASSHTDRDPVFFSGNTIYF; J: TRBJ1-3; D: TRBD1; size: once; V: TRBV4-1
DNA: TGTGCCAGCAGCCCAGGGGCCCTTGAAGCTTTCTTT; CDR3: CASSPGALEAFF; J: TRBJ1-1; D: -; size: -; V: TRBV11-2
DNA: TGTGCCAGTAGTACCCAAGGGACAGGGGTCGGTGAAAAACTGTTTTTT; CDR3: CASSTQGTGVGEKLFF; J: TRBJ1-4; D: TRBD1; size: -; V: TRBV19
DNA: TGTGCTAGTGGTTTGACCCCGCCGGGTTACGAGCAGTACTTC; CDR3: CASGLTPPGYEQYF; J: TRBJ2-7; D: -; size: -; V: TRBV12-5
DNA: TGTGCCAGCTCACTGGGTCGCGGGACAGGGAACACTGAAGCTTTCTTT; CDR3: CASSLGRGTGNTEAFF; J: TRBJ1-1; D: TRBD1; size: -; V: TRBV18
DNA: TGTGCCAGCAGGGAACACCCGGAGGGGACTGAAGCTTTCTTT; CDR3: CASREHPEGTEAFF; J: TRBJ1-1; D: -; size: -; V: TRBV2
DNA: TGTGCCAGCTCACCCACGGGACAGGCTAATGAAAAACTGTTTTTT; CDR3: CASSPTGQANEKLFF; J: TRBJ1-4; D: TRBD1; size: -; V: TRBV18
DNA: TGTGCCAGCAGCTTCAGAGAAAAACTGTTTTTT; CDR3: CASSFREKLFF; J: TRBJ1-4; D: -; size: -; V: TRBV7-9